The present T cell receptor beta chain was sequenced within a study of CD8+ T cells in alopecia areata. Points from the study as a whole: Scalp samples also yield sequences of resident alphabeta T cells from normal skin. Lesional scalp exceeded normal scalp in clonality, especially in alopecia totalis/universalis. Mice gave a clearer picture of TCR sharing than patients did, possibly for HLA-related reasons.

In the case of this clone: Its target is not known.

The sequencing template was cDNA reverse transcribed from extracted RNA. Some clones are missing from TCRdb's copy, which holds only in-frame ones; the method was immunoSEQ multiplex PCR. This sample has 110,000 to 150,000 clones; 62% occur once, and the top ten carry roughly a third. CDR1 is MGHRA and CDR2 is YSYEKL in the germline V gene. CDR3 size: 15 residues. Trimming took 4 bases from V and 3 from J; bases not matched to a gene: 9. The TCR originated in a human donor in good health. The sequenced material came from CD8+ T cells sorted from blood. The rearrangement links TRBV4-1 to TRBJ2-7; 7 nucleotides agree with TRBD1. The CDR3 here is CASSPTGTGDYEQYF. The CDR3 DNA is TGCGCCAGCAGCCCGACCGGAACAGGGGACTACGAGCAGTACTTC.